Presented here are 32 T cell receptor beta chains from one specimen sequenced in a study of T cells in narcolepsy (dated by TCRdb to between 2017 and 2018). Library preparation used the immunoSEQ multiplex PCR assay. The table was pulled from immuneACCESS by TCRdb, which kept in-frame rearrangements only. Such tables lose some clones; where checked, under half of the loss comes from unresolved V genes, and the rest has no known cause. The sample includes some 30,000 clones, with around 75% observed a single time. The ten largest clones add up to approximately 1% of the sample. Sequencing was carried out using CD45RA- memory CD4+ T cells from PBMCs. The cell subset or site label for this specimen denotes: memory T cells sorted ex vivo from peripheral blood. The source is a human donor with narcolepsy.

This rearrangement joins TRBV5-4 to TRBJ2-2; D not certain. Per the germline V gene, CDR1 is SGHNT and CDR2 is YYREEE (reference sequence). V was cut by 1 base and J by 7 bases, with 11 bases left in between. The CDR3 contains 14 residues. This chain's CDR3 is CASSLSTADGELFF. The DNA of the CDR3 is TGTGCCAGCAGCTTGAGCACCGCAGACGGGGAGCTGTTTTTT.

The V gene is TRBV28, the J gene TRBJ1-2; D not resolved. With 8 bases removed from V and 4 bases from J, the gap between germline ends came to 11 bases. The CDR3 totals 12 residues. Germline CDR1 is MDHEN and CDR2 is SYDVKM. CDR3 in DNA: TGTGCCAGCGTTGGAGTTACCTATGGCTACACCTTC. Translation gives CASVGVTYGYTF.

Concerning this clone: This sample includes further DNA sequences coding for the same CDR3. The chain carries TRBV30 and TRBJ1-5, with D maybe TRBD1 (5 bases). The CDR3 sequence is 13 residues long. The V end was cut by 1 base, the J end by 1 base, with 5 bases between. CDR1 and CDR2 (germline): GTSNPN, SVGIG (reference sequence). The CDR3 is CAWSGDSNQPQHF. CDR3 nucleotide sequence: TGTGCCTGGAGTGGGGACAGCAATCAGCCCCAGCATTTT.

The V call is TRBV27, the J call TRBJ1-4; weak D call: TRBD1 (5 bases). This CDR3 contains 15 residues. Germline V gene sequence: CDR1 MNHEY, CDR2 SMNVEV (reference sequence). V was shortened by 4 bases and J by 5 bases, with 14 bases between the two germline ends. CDR3 sequence reads: CASSSWDGGNEKLFF. For the CDR3, the DNA is TGTGCCAGCAGTTCCTGGGACGGGGGGAATGAAAAACTGTTTTTT.

As for this clone: One end of the junction varies from germline; a read error may be responsible. This sample also contains other DNA sequences that code for the same CDR3. The rearrangement links TRBV27 to TRBJ2-7; D may be TRBD2 (6 bases). Per germline, CDR1 MNHEY and CDR2 SMNVEV (reference sequence). The CDR3 totals 19 residues. The CDR3 sequence is CASSLDGEVRTKGAYEQYF. CDR3 bases: TGTGCCAGTAGTTTAGATGGGGAGGTGAGAACTAAAGGGGCCTACGAGCAGTACTTC.

The V gene is TRBV7-9, the J gene TRBJ2-5; TRBD2 agrees at 14 bases. CDR3 length equals 17 residues. Germline V gene lookup returns CDR1 SEHNR and CDR2 FQNEAQ (reference sequence). The V segment lost 5 bases and the J segment 4 bases; nucleotides outside the gene matches: 9. CDR3 sequence reads: CASSPTHGTSGRETQYF. CDR3 DNA sequence: TGTGCCAGCAGCCCTACCCATGGGACTAGCGGGAGAGAGACCCAGTACTTC.

The chain combines TRBV19 with TRBJ1-2; possible D gene TRBD1, 5 bases. CDR1 is LNHDA and CDR2 is SQIVND in the germline V gene (reference sequence). The length of the CDR3 is 17 residues. Trimming left V 5 bases short and J 4 bases short, with 23 bases between. CDR3 sequence reads: CASSSRNDELRGYGYTF. In DNA, the CDR3 is TGTGCCAGTAGTTCCCGAAACGACGAACTGAGGGGCTATGGCTACACCTTC.

J is TRBJ2-7 and V is TRBV6-1; the D is unclear. The CDR3 has 14 residues. Germline lookup yields CDR1 MNHNS and CDR2 SASEGT. Trimming shortened V by 0 bases and J by 1 base, and 7 bases separated the two germline ends. The CDR3, as DNA: TGTGCCAGCAGTGAAGCGGTGCCATCCTACGAGCAGTACTTC. Protein product: CASSEAVPSYEQYF.

The chain links TRBV9 to TRBJ2-2; unclear D gene. Germline CDR1 SGDLS, CDR2 YYNGEE. V was shortened by 0 bases and J by 1 base, with 10 bases between the two germline ends. The CDR3 has 16 amino acids. This CDR3 is CASSVGPVRNTGELFF. The CDR3 DNA is TGTGCCAGCAGCGTAGGCCCAGTGAGGAACACCGGGGAGCTGTTTTTT.

The chain is built from TRBV10-3 and TRBJ2-7; TRBD2 aligns across 7 bases. The J segment lost 6 bases and the V segment lost 3 bases, leaving 8 bases of the junction unmatched. The CDR3 has 14 amino acids. CDR1 is ENHRY, CDR2 SYGVKD, per germline. The CDR3 loop reads CAISEVGTGGEQYF. The DNA for the CDR3 is TGTGCCATCAGTGAAGTCGGGACGGGGGGCGAGCAGTACTTC.

The chain has TRBV11-1 and TRBJ2-5, with TRBD2 matching over 14 bases. The CDR3 sequence is 17 residues long. Germline CDR1 reads SGHAT; CDR2 reads FQDESV (reference sequence). V lost 5 bases to trimming and J lost 4 bases; unmatched junction nucleotides: 9. The CDR3: CASSTYGTSGRGETQYF. The DNA for the CDR3 is TGTGCCAGCAGCACGTATGGGACTAGCGGGAGAGGAGAGACCCAGTACTTC. Based on the CDR3 plus reference TRBV11-1 and TRBJ2-5, the full variable domain is EAEVAQSPRYKITEKSQAVAFWCDPISGHATLYWYRQILGQGPELLVQFQDESVVDDSQLPKDRFSAERLKGVDSTLKIQPAELGDSAMYLCASSTYGTSGRGETQYFGPGTRLLVL.

The V gene is TRBV27, the J gene TRBJ2-2; D is possibly TRBD2 (5 bases). This CDR3 is built from 14 residues. Trimming pared 11 bases from V and 5 bases from J, leaving 18 bases between. Germline loops: CDR1 MNHEY, CDR2 SMNVEV (reference sequence). The CDR3: CAVGEGMVTGELFF. CDR3 nucleotides: TGTGCCGTCGGGGAAGGGATGGTAACCGGGGAGCTGTTTTTT.

The chain couples TRBV2 to TRBJ2-5; no definite D call. V lost 1 base, J lost 6 bases, and 6 bases lay in between. The germline CDR1 and CDR2 sequences are SNHLY and FYNNEI. The CDR3 spans 12 residues. CDR3 in amino acids: CASSEGGKTQYF. CDR3 DNA sequence: TGTGCCAGCAGTGAAGGTGGGAAGACCCAGTACTTC. Looking up the rest from reference TRBV2 and TRBJ2-5 gives the full variable domain: EPEVTQTPSHQVTQMGQEVILRCVPISNHLYFYWYRQILGQKVEFLVSFYNNEISEKSEIFDDQFSVERPDGSNFTLKIRSTKLEDSAMYFCASSEGGKTQYFGPGTRLLVL.

V gene TRBV27 combines with J gene TRBJ2-3; 9 bases match TRBD2. Germline CDR1 and CDR2: MNHEY and SMNVEV (reference sequence). The junction had 12 bases not matched to a gene; V was cut back by 3 bases and J by 2 bases. The CDR3 is 18 amino acids. CDR3 sequence: CASSLPRPGLALTDTQYF. The CDR3 bases are TGTGCCAGCAGTTTGCCCCGCCCTGGACTAGCGCTCACAGATACGCAGTATTTT.

The V and J genes are TRBV10-2 and TRBJ2-2; D ambiguous. This CDR3 is built from 13 residues. V was shortened by 6 bases and J by 6 bases, with 11 bases between the two germline ends. Germline V gene lookup returns CDR1 WSHSY and CDR2 SAAADI. CDR3: CASRATQSGELFF. The CDR3 nucleotides are TGCGCCAGCAGAGCCACCCAGTCCGGGGAGCTGTTTTTT.

The chain uses TRBV28 and TRBJ2-1; 9 nucleotides align to TRBD2. The CDR3 length is 15 residues. Germline-derived CDR1 and CDR2 are MDHEN and SYDVKM. Trimming at V came to 3 bases and at J to 8 bases, leaving 8 bases not matched to a gene. CDR3 DNA: TGTGCCAGCAGTTTCCTAGGCGGGAGGGCCTATGAGCAGTTCTTC. It specifies CASSFLGGRAYEQFF. Looking up the rest from reference TRBV28 and TRBJ2-1 gives the full variable domain: DVKVTQSSRYLVKRTGEKVFLECVQDMDHENMFWYRQDPGLGLRLIYFSYDVKMKEKGDIPEGYSVSREKKERFSLILESASTNQTSMYLCASSFLGGRAYEQFFGPGTRLTVL.

The gene calls are TRBV5-6 and TRBJ2-1; TRBD2 agrees at 12 bases. Trimming cost V 0 bases and J 13 bases; bases outside gene matches: 8. The germline CDR1 and CDR2 sequences are SGHDT and YYEEEE. This CDR3 contains 15 residues. In DNA, the CDR3 is TGTGCCAGCAGCTTGGTCTCTAGCGGGAGGGAGACACAGTTCTTC. Its translation: CASSLVSSGRETQFF.

V is TRBV18 and J is TRBJ2-3; TRBD1 or TRBD2 may be the D gene (5 bases each). CDR1 is KGHSH, CDR2 LQKENI, per germline. V was pared by 6 bases and J by 4 bases, with 11 bases between. The CDR3 has 13 residues. CDR3 protein: CASSPRGSDTQYF. CDR3 sequence (DNA): TGTGCCAGCTCCCCCCGGGGCTCAGATACGCAGTATTTT.

This chain uses TRBV28 with TRBJ2-3; D not resolved. CDR3 length equals 14 residues. Trimming left V 5 bases short and J 7 bases short, with 16 bases between. Germline assignment: CDR1 MDHEN and CDR2 SYDVKM. This chain's CDR3 is CASSPRLERHTQYF. Written as DNA, the CDR3 is TGTGCCAGCAGTCCTAGATTGGAGAGGCATACGCAGTATTTT.

V is TRBV11-3 and J is TRBJ2-3; D is possibly TRBD2 (6 bases). Trimming cost V 2 bases and J 1 base, with 22 bases left between them. This CDR3 is built from 19 residues. CDR1 is SGHNT, CDR2 YENEEA, per germline. Here the CDR3 DNA reads TGTGCCAGCAGCTTATACGTACCCATCCTGGGACTCGGCACAGATACGCAGTATTTT. Translated: CASSLYVPILGLGTDTQYF.

The CDR3 reads CASSPGSNQPQHF. The CDR3 DNA is TGTGCCAGCTCACCAGGTAGCAATCAGCCCCAGCATTTT. The chain joins TRBV18 to TRBJ1-5; D call uncertain. From germline, CDR1 is KGHSH and CDR2 LQKENI. The CDR3 runs to 13 residues. Trimming left V 2 bases short and J 0 bases short, with 2 bases between.

Only one count was recorded for this clone. The V gene is TRBV6-1, the J gene TRBJ2-7, with D possibly TRBD2 on 7 matching bases. Germline V gene lookup returns CDR1 MNHNS and CDR2 SASEGT. This CDR3 is 15 amino acids long. The V end lost 5 bases, the J end lost 5 bases, and 19 bases lay between the germline ends. CDR3 in amino acids: CASSLQGGGPHEQYF. The CDR3, as DNA: TGTGCCAGCAGTTTACAGGGAGGGGGTCCCCACGAGCAGTACTTC.

The rearrangement uses TRBV6-5 and TRBJ2-2; no clear D gene. The germline gives CDR1 MNHEY, CDR2 SVGAGI. There are 13 residues in the CDR3. V shed 5 bases and J shed 8 bases, with 12 bases lying between them. The CDR3 nucleotides are TGTGCCAGCAGTGTAGCCCCCTGGGGGGAGCTGTTTTTT. It translates to CASSVAPWGELFF.

This clone was picked up a small number of times. This chain joins TRBV5-8 and TRBJ2-1; 13 bases agree with TRBD2. CDR1 is SGHTS, CDR2 YDEGEE, per germline. The CDR3 covers 16 residues. V dropped 2 bases and J dropped 7; count of bases not matched to a gene: 6. The CDR3 DNA reads as TGTGCCAGCAGCTTATCTACTAGCGGGAGGGGAAATGAGCAGTTCTTC. Translating gives CASSLSTSGRGNEQFF.

The chain couples TRBV19 to TRBJ2-2, with 8 nucleotides matching TRBD2. With V trimmed by 8 bases and J by 3 bases, 5 bases remained unmatched. CDR3 length: 14 amino acids. CDR1 LNHDA and CDR2 SQIVND come from the germline V gene (reference sequence). DNA for the CDR3: TGTGCCAGTGAGACTAGCGCTTACACCGGGGAGCTGTTTTTT. Protein sequence: CASETSAYTGELFF.

This clone was seen once. The chain has TRBV11-2 and TRBJ1-1; TRBD1 might be the D (6 bases). The V gene lost 4 bases and the J gene lost 2 bases, with 14 bases spanning the gap. Looked up from germline, CDR1 is SGHAT and CDR2 is FQNNGV. The CDR3 loop spans 15 amino acids. CDR3 sequence (DNA): TGTGCCAGCAGCTCAAGGGGGACGGCAAACACTGAAGCTTTCTTT. Translated, it gives CASSSRGTANTEAFF.

This chain connects TRBV4-3 to TRBJ2-1; 12 positions match TRBD2. V shed 2 bases, J shed 6 bases, and the junction held 2 bases outside the gene matches. This CDR3 has 15 residues. Germline CDR1 LGHNA, CDR2 YSLEER. CDR3 residues: CASSQLAGGFNEQFF. CDR3 nucleotide sequence: TGCGCCAGCAGCCAACTAGCGGGAGGGTTCAATGAGCAGTTCTTC.

The V and J genes are TRBV2 and TRBJ1-5, with D perhaps matching TRBD1 (6 bases). This CDR3 comprises 16 residues. Per the germline V gene, CDR1 is SNHLY and CDR2 is FYNNEI. V lost 4 bases and J 3 bases, leaving 16 bases between the germline ends. CDR3 in amino acids: CASSAPSGGDNQPQHF. The CDR3, as DNA: TGTGCCAGCAGTGCCCCCAGCGGGGGCGACAATCAGCCCCAGCATTTT.

This chain connects TRBV11-2 to TRBJ2-5, with 10 bases matching TRBD2. The J call may not be correct, given that the DNA end is closer to TRBJ2-7. The CDR3 sequence is 15 residues long. Germline loops: CDR1 SGHAT, CDR2 FQNNGV. DNA for the CDR3: TGTGCCAGCAGCTTTTCTAGCGGGGGACCCTACGAGCAGTACTTC. Protein: CASSFSSGGPYEQYF.

The gene calls are TRBV30 and TRBJ1-1, with 8 bases aligning to TRBD1. V was pared by 5 bases and J by 6 bases, with 8 bases of the junction left unmatched. CDR3 length: 13 amino acids. The germline V gene encodes CDR1 GTSNPN and CDR2 SVGIG (reference sequence). CDR3 nucleotide sequence: TGTGCCTGGGAGGCAGGGGGCCGCGCTGAAGCTTTCTTT. Its translation: CAWEAGGRAEAFF.

This rearrangement joins TRBV10-3 to TRBJ2-7; 13 positions match TRBD2. CDR1 is ENHRY and CDR2 is SYGVKD in the germline V gene. With V trimmed by 3 bases and J by 6 bases, 11 bases remained unmatched. The CDR3 is made up of 17 amino acids. CDR3 sequence reads: CAISDPIGLAGVSEQYF. The DNA for the CDR3 is TGTGCCATCAGTGACCCGATTGGACTAGCGGGAGTGTCCGAGCAGTACTTC.

The CDR3 is CASGSPPPDTQYF. CDR3 sequence (DNA): TGTGCTAGTGGTTCTCCCCCCCCCGATACGCAGTATTTT. This sequence joins TRBV12-5 and TRBJ2-3; D gene uncertain. CDR3 length equals 13 residues. CDR1 and CDR2 from the germline V gene are LGHNT and FRNRAP. V shed 4 bases and J shed 6 bases, with 11 bases lying between them.